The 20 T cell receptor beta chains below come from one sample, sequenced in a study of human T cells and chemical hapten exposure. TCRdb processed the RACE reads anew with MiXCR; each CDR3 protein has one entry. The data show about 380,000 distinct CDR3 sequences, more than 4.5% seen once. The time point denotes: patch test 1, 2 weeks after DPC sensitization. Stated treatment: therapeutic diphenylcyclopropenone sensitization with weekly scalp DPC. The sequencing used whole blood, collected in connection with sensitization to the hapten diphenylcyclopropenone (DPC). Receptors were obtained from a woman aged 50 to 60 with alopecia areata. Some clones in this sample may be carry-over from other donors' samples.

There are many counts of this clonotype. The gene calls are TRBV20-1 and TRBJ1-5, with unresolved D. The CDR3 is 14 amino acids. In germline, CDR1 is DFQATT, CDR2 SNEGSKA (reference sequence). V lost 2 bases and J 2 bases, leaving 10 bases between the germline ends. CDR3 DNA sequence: TGCAGTGCTAGACCGGGATCTGGCAATCAGCCCCAGCATTTT. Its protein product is CSARPGSGNQPQHF.

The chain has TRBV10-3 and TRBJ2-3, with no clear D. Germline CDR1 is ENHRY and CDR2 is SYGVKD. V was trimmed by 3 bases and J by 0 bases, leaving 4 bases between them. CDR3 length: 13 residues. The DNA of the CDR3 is TGTGCCATCAGTGAAATGAGCACAGATACGCAGTATTTT. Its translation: CAISEMSTDTQYF.

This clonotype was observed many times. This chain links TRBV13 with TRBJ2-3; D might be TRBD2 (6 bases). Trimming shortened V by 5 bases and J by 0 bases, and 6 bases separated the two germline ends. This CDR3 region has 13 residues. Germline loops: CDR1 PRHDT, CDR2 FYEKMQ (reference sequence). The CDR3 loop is CASSRGSTDTQYF. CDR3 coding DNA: TGTGCCAGCAGCCGGGGGAGCACAGATACGCAGTATTTT.

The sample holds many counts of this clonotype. The chain's CDR3 is CASSLLTGGLADTQYF. The CDR3 DNA is TGCGCCAGCAGCTTGTTAACCGGGGGCTTAGCAGATACGCAGTATTTT. The V gene is TRBV5-1, the J gene TRBJ2-3; D might be TRBD1 or TRBD2, each matching 6 bases. CDR1 SGHRS and CDR2 YFSETQ come from the germline V gene. The CDR3 has 16 residues. Trimming removed 1 base at V and 4 bases at J, with 16 bases between.

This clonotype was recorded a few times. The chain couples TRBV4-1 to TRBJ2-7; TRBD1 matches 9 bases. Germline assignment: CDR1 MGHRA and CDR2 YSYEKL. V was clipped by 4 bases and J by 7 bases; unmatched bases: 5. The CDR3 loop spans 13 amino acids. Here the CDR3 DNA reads TGCGCCAGCAGCCGGACAGGGGCAGGGGAGCAGTACTTC. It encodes CASSRTGAGEQYF.

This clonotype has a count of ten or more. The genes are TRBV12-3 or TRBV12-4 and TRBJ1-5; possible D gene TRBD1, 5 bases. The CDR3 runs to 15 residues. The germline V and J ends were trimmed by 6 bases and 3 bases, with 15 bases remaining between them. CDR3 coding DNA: TGTGCCAGCAGCACGGACAACAAAATCAATCAGCCCCAGCATTTT. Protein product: CASSTDNKINQPQHF.

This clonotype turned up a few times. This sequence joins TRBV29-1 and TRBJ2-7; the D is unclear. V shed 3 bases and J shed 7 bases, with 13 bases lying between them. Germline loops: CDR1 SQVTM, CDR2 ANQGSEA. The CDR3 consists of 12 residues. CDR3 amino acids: CSVDTGTKEQYF. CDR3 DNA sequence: TGCAGCGTTGATACGGGTACGAAGGAGCAGTACTTC.

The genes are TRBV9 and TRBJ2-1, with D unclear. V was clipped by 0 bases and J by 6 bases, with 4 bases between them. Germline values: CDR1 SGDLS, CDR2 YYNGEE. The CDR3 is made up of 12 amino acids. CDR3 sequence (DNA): TGTGCCAGCAGCGTAGAACCCAATGAGCAGTTCTTC. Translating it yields CASSVEPNEQFF. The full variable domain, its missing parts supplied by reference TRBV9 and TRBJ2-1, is DSGVTQTPKHLITATGQRVTLRCSPRSGDLSVYWYQQSLDQGLQFLIQYYNGEERAKGNILERFSAQQFPDLHSELNLSSLELGDSALYFCASSVEPNEQFFGPGTRLTVL.

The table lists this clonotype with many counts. This CDR3 is CSARVDNTQYF. Here the CDR3 DNA reads TGCAGTGCTAGGGTCGACAATACGCAGTATTTT. The chain employs TRBV20-1 and TRBJ2-3; D remains unclear. Trimming pared 3 bases from V and 7 bases from J, leaving 8 bases between. CDR1 DFQATT and CDR2 SNEGSKA come from the germline V gene (reference sequence). The CDR3 loop spans 11 amino acids.

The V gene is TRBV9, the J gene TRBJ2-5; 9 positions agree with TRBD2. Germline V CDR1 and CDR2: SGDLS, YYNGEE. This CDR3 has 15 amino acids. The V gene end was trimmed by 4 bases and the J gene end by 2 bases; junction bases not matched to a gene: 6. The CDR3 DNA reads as TGTGCCAGCAGCCCTAGCGGGGACAATCAAGAGACCCAGTACTTC. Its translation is CASSPSGDNQETQYF.

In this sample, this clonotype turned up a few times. CDR3 in DNA: TGTGCCAGCAGCTCGATCACTAGCGCGACTGGGGACATTCAGTACTTC. Translation gives CASSSITSATGDIQYF. This rearrangement joins TRBV7-2 to TRBJ2-4, with 7 bases fitting TRBD2. CDR3 length: 16 residues. V lost 4 bases to trimming and J lost 8 bases; unmatched junction nucleotides: 14. Germline CDR1 SGHTA, CDR2 FQGNSA.

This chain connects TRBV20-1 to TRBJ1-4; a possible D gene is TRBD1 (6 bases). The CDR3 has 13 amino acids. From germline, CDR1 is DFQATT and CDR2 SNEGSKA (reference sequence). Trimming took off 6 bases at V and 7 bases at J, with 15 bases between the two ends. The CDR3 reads CSAGGGPSEKLFF. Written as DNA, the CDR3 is TGCAGTGCAGGGGGAGGACCAAGTGAAAAACTGTTTTTT.

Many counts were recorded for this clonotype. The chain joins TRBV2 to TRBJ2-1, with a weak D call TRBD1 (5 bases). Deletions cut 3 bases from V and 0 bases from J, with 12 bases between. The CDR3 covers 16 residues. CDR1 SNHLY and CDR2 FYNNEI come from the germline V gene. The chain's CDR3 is CASSELGRASYNEQFF. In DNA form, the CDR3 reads TGTGCCAGCAGTGAGCTCGGCAGGGCCTCCTACAATGAGCAGTTCTTC. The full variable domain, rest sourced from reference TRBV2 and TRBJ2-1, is EPEVTQTPSHQVTQMGQEVILRCVPISNHLYFYWYRQILGQKVEFLVSFYNNEISEKSEIFDDQFSVERPDGSNFTLKIRSTKLEDSAMYFCASSELGRASYNEQFFGPGTRLTVL.

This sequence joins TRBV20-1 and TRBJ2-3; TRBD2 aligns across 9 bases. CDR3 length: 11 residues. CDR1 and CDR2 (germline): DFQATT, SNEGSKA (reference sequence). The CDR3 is CLAGGTDTQYF. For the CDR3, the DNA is TGCTTAGCGGGGGGCACAGATACGCAGTATTTT.

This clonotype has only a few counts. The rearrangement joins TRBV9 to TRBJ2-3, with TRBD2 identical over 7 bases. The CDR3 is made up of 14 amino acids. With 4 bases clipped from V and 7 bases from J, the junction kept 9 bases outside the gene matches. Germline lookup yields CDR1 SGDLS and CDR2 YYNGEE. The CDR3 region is CASSPPAGMNTQYF. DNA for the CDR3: TGTGCCAGCAGCCCCCCAGCGGGGATGAATACGCAGTATTTT.

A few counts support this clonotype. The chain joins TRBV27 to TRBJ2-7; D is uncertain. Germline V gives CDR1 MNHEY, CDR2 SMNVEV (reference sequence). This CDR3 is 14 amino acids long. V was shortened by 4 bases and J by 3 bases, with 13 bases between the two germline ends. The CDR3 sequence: CASSSLPQVYEQYF. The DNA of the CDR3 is TGTGCCAGCAGTTCCCTCCCGCAAGTCTACGAGCAGTACTTC.

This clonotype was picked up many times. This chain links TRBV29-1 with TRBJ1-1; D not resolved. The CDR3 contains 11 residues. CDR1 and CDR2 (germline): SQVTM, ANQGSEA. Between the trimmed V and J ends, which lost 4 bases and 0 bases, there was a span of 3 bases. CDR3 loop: CSVALNTEAFF. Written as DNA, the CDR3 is TGCAGCGTTGCACTGAACACTGAAGCTTTCTTT.

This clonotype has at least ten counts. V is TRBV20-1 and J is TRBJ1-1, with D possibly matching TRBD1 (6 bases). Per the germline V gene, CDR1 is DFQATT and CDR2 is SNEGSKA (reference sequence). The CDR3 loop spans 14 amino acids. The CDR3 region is CRCKTGRTDTEAFF. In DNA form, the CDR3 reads TGCAGGTGCAAGACAGGACGAACCGACACTGAAGCTTTCTTT.

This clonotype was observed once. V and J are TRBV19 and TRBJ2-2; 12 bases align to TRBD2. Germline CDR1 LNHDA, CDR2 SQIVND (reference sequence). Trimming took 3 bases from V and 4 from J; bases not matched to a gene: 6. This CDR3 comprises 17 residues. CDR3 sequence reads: CASSITLAGGITGELFF. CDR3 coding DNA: TGTGCCAGTAGTATTACGCTAGCGGGAGGGATCACCGGGGAGCTGTTTTTT.

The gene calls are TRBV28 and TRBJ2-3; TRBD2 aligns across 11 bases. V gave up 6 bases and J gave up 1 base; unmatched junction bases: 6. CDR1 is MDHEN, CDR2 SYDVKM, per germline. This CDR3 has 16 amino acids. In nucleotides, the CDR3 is TGTGCCAGCAGGCCCTTAGCGGGAGGGGGCACAGATACGCAGTATTTT. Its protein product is CASRPLAGGGTDTQYF.